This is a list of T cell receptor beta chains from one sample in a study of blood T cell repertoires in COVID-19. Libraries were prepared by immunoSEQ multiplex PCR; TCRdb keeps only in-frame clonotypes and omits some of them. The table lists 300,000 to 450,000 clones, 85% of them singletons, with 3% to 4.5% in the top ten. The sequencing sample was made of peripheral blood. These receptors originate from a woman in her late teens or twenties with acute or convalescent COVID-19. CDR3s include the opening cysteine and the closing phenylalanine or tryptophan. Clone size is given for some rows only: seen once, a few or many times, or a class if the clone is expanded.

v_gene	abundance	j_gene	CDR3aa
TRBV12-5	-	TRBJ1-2	CASGLDPLQVNYGYTF
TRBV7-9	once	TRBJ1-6	CASSLATGQGGNSPLHF
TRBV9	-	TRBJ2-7	CASSVGQSSYEQYF
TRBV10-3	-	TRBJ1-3	CAIETGGPGNTIYF
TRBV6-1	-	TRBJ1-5	CASSETGGPTQPQHF
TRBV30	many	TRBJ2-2	CAWSYRATGELFF
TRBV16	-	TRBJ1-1	CASSPWIGGADTEAFF
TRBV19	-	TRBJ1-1	CASSRRGREAFF
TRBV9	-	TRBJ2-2	CASSVYGDTGELFF
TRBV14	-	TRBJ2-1	CASSQNGRASGEQFF
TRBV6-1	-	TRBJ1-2	CASSEGTVDGYTF
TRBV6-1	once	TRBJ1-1	CASSDVQGGPEAFF
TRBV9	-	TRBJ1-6	CASSADRDGDNSPLHF